This T cell receptor beta chain was sequenced for a study of cytomegalovirus exposure and HLA in healthy donors (dated by TCRdb to about 2017). About the study as a whole: An earlier analysis of roughly 570 of the donors reported approximately 300 Gb of sequence data and approximately 120 million unique TCR beta sequences obtained from 150 million to 200 million T cells. An early release that covered fewer than 800 HLA-typed donors contained 300 to 350 gigabases of sequencing data and tens of millions of unique TCR sequences. Of the approximately 400 genotyped donors, 70% to 90% were placed in the genetic ancestry cluster associated with self-reported Caucasian donors. The aim of the study was to test whether cataloging public T cell receptors could identify signatures of past pathogen exposure. The study used immunosequencing to profile the T cell repertoires of several hundred subjects and linked those repertoires to cytomegalovirus serostatus. A separate validation cohort of about 110 different subjects was used in addition to the roughly 670-subject first cohort. The study combined high-throughput TCR immunosequencing, statistical association of individual TCRs with disease status, and machine learning to predict cytomegalovirus infection status. A later analysis re-analyzed previously published TCR beta repertoires from 660 or so donors and added high-resolution HLA genotyping to study TCR occurrence patterns. Rather than drawing on any new phenotypic data, the later analysis identified candidate immune exposures from TCR beta sequences and the way those sequences occurred across donors. In an earlier analysis of 550 to 700 of the donors, high-throughput TCR beta sequencing was used to judge whether each TCR beta V gene segment behaved as functional or pseudogenic. Alongside the repertoire data, information on donor age, sex, ethnicity and CMV serostatus was compiled. A later genetic analysis used genome-wide SNP genotypes for about 65% of the 666 donors, treating that subset as a discovery cohort. All discovery cohort repertoires had been generated on a single sequencing platform. HLA typing covered class I and class II loci at four-digit resolution. Typing coverage varied by locus: about 620-640 donors for A, B, C, DRB1 and DQB1; approximately 500 for DQA1; more than 600 for DPA1; more than 450 for DPB1. Four or five DR-DQ haplotypes were handled as single units for association and clustering because linkage in the cohort was strong. Among 398 genotyped donors of the cohort, an average of around 240,000 unique TCR beta nucleotide sequences were sequenced per donor, around a sixth of them non-productive. The full study reports these points: Most CMV-associated TCR beta chains appeared to be HLA-restricted in a later analysis, and the HLA associations seemed to be driven largely by CMV exposure. Because HLA typing was missing for some donors at each locus, association tests included only the typed subset. Most TCR sequences were seen in very few donors, while some public TCRs were found in many individuals. The authors suggested that the approach could potentially be extended to other disease states and immunological phenotypes. In a later genetic analysis, a missense DCLRE1C variant was associated with V-gene and J-gene trimming of TCR beta chains, and the association was replicated in an independent cohort. Because counts were too low, seventeen rarely observed V segments, including chromosome 9 orphons, were excluded from the earlier analysis of about 500 of the donors. A further reported finding was that TCR beta sequences accurately predicted the HLA-A and HLA-B alleles for most subjects in the first cohort. In a later analysis, HLA-associated TCR beta chains showed more clonal expansion and lower generation probabilities than non-associated chains that were equally common. Cytomegalovirus status was reported to be diagnosed by the classifier with high specificity and sensitivity in both the original and validation cohorts. The 87-base-pair reads could not distinguish some IMGT-functional V segments, including TRBV6-2 and TRBV6-3, so those segments were excluded. A later analysis reported that several top co-occurrence clusters appeared linked to parvovirus B19, influenza, CMV and Epstein-Barr virus. When HLA alleles, especially DR and DQ, strongly co-occurred, attributing TCR associations to individual alleles was difficult. Immune exposure information for the cohort was limited to CMV serostatus. A few of the identified cytomegalovirus-associated TCR beta chains were confirmed in vitro to be specific for cytomegalovirus antigens. Linkage disequilibrium might explain the correlated functional status among segregating V segments, but an unknown experimental factor could not be ruled out. In an earlier analysis of over 550 of the donors, most TCR beta V segments were observed in productive rearrangements about 90% or about 30% of the time, broadly matching IMGT annotations. At a false discovery rate of 0.05, a later analysis linked about 17,000 TCR beta sequences to specific HLA alleles. According to a later analysis, TCR association rates differed among HLA loci, with DRB1 alleles showing the most associated TCRs and HLA-C alleles showing the fewest. In the study, roughly 160 TCR beta chains were listed as associated with cytomegalovirus. A group of highly shared sequence variants was considered likely to be a technical artifact of the sequencing pipeline. A later genetic analysis reported fewer N-insertions in productive TCRs among donors in an Asian-associated ancestry cluster than the roughly 620-donor mean. Only TCR beta chains were sequenced in this cohort, and the absence of alpha or paired-chain data limited detectable features. Presence/absence analyses assumed roughly uniform sequencing depth across donors, an assumption that may not hold.

The library relied on the immunoSEQ multiplex PCR assay. For the multiplex PCR, a mixture combining 60 forward primers for TCR Vbeta segments and 13 reverse primers for TCR Jbeta segments was used. A multiplex PCR assay on genomic DNA amplified the CDR3 region of rearranged TCR beta genes. The amplified TCR beta libraries were sequenced on the Illumina HiSeq System as 87-base-pair reads. Processing in the source paper ran as follows. In a later analysis, roughly 80 million unique TCR beta chains were counted across the 500 to 850 repertoires, and roughly 11 million of these chains were shared by at least two donors. Raw reads were error-corrected and collapsed into unique sequences with a nearest-neighbor algorithm that merged closely related sequences to remove PCR and sequencing errors. Alignment of CDR3 sequences to IMGT reference sequences was used to assign V, D and J gene segments. Each retained sequence needed at least a six-nucleotide match to both a V gene segment and a J gene segment. Rearrangements were called productive when the CDR3 lacked stop codons and stayed in frame with V and J; all others were non-productive. CDR3 was defined by IMGT convention, running from the second conserved V-encoded cysteine to the conserved J-encoded phenylalanine. The earlier analysis of about 560 of the donors excluded any sequence lacking an unambiguous match to a single V gene segment. In an earlier analysis of a few hundred of the donors, a V segment was called functional when productive rearrangements were above 56.7%, and segregating when the standard deviation between donors exceeded 5%. To diagnose cytomegalovirus status from the catalog of TCR beta chain sequences, a statistical classification framework was built. V and J gene assignment, in a later analysis, came from comparing TCR nucleotide sequences with IMGT/GENE-DB human TR gene sequences. In a later analysis, CDR3 sequences and most-parsimonious VDJ recombination scenarios were assigned using the TCRdist pipeline. In a later analysis, each TCR beta chain was defined by its CDR3 amino acid sequence together with its V-gene family, and reads lacking a unique V-gene family were excluded. In a later analysis, 450 to 600 highly shared, low-generation-probability nucleotide sequences were removed to address suspected cross-contamination and a sequencing artifact. In a later analysis, a clonal expansion index for each public chain was calculated from normalized within-repertoire ranks of inferred template counts. Generation probabilities in a later analysis came from a VDJ recombination model fitted to out-of-frame rearrangements, and those results were checked against IGoR. In a later analysis, hypergeometric tests were used to score TCR-TCR, TCR-HLA and TCR-CMV co-occurrence, with a repertoire-size bias correction applied to TCR pairs. To estimate false discovery rates, a later analysis permuted the HLA or CMV assignments 20 times. In a later analysis, co-occurring TCRs were grouped with DBSCAN, and TCRdist sequence similarity was added when clustering was performed within HLA-allele-positive subsets. Repertoires with fewer than 30,000 or more than 120,000 public chains were left out of co-occurrence clustering, as were five repertoires with anomalous nucleotide sharing. TCRdb stores this immuneACCESS table with in-frame sequences only. Part of the clones is absent; in the studies checked, under half of the shortfall reflects unresolved V genes, and no reason is known for the rest. V, J and clone size are taken as reported in that table, and D and trimming were inferred from the DNA itself. In all, the sample holds approximately 220,000 clones, and more than 60% of those were seen once. The ten top clones hold roughly 15% of the sample.

About this clone itself: No cognate antigen has been identified for it. The record has no base qualities; no much larger clone is one base away.

The cohort consisted of approximately 670 healthy bone marrow donors. Cohort members were all nominally healthy when sampled, although unrecorded immune exposures were likely present. The donor tested CMV seronegative, placing the donor among the 350 to 400 seronegative members of the cohort. Each donor provided a peripheral blood sample, and peripheral blood mononuclear cells were used for TCR beta sequencing. Genomic DNA extraction from the blood cell samples was performed with the Qiagen DNeasy Blood Extraction Kit. V loses 5 bases, J loses 1 base, and the germline ends lie 8 bases apart. CDR3 length: 13 amino acids, cysteine to phenylalanine. CDR3 DNA only is kept here, 39 bases in frame from base 1. Per the germline V gene, MNHNS is the CDR1 and SASEGT is the CDR2.

The source material was PBMCs. This clonotype was obtained from a man in his forties or fifties in good health and CMV-seronegative. This chain joins TRBV6-1 to TRBJ1-1; no D gene call is confident. In nucleotides, the sequence is TGTGCCAGCAGTTGGGCGGGGAACACTGAAGCTTTCTTT. It translates to CASSWAGNTEAFF.